This TCR beta chain was obtained from a study of blood T cell repertoires in COVID-19 (TCRdb year 2020). At the level of the whole study: The collaborator samples originated in the United States, Italy and Spain and spanned the acute and convalescent phases of COVID-19. Nearly every sample came with metadata listing a de-identified subject ID, COVID-19 status, age in years and sex. The samples were drawn from two sources: the first 160 participants of the ongoing ImmuneRACE study, and 1,200 or so subjects contributed by 6 global collaborators. The prospective study material was composed of cDNA or gDNA derived from T cells, B-cell-depleted T cells, or PBMCs. Subjects who had been exposed to COVID-19, were actively infected with it, or had recovered from it provided the deeply sampled blood TCRbeta repertoires that made up the dataset. A freely available public database, intended as a resource for researchers studying the immune response to SARS-CoV-2, is where the repertoires were released. Where HLA class I and class II types were available, the types were taken from metadata supplied by the sample provider, not from assay-based typing. General conclusions and limits of the study: Clinical and demographic metadata were provided uncurated, with the amount varying by source and participant.

Each collaborating institution followed its own protocols to collect whole blood in K2EDTA tubes. For TCRbeta analysis, collaborators shipped samples as frozen whole blood, isolated PBMCs, or DNA extracted from either of those sample types. The immunoSEQ Assay, a bias-controlled multiplex PCR, was used to amplify TCRbeta CDR3 regions from genomic DNA. In the paper's pipeline: The number of nucleated cells in each sample was estimated by amplification of reference gene primers within the assay. To quantify the absolute abundance of each unique TCRbeta CDR3 rearrangement, sequence reads were collapsed and filtered. For each sample, productive Simpson clonality was calculated by taking the square root of Simpson's diversity index across productive rearrangements. This is the immuneACCESS table as TCRdb keeps it, with only in-frame sequences that have V and J called. A part of the clones is gone; compared with another copy, unresolved V genes explain less than half, and the rest is unexplained. V and J calls plus clone size are reproduced from that table; the DNA served to infer D and trimming. Within this sample are roughly 90,000 clones, with approximately 85% of them counted one time only. Jointly, the top ten make up over 10% of the sample.

In the case of this clone: Its antigen is still unknown. No much larger clonotype is one base removed from it; base qualities were not supplied.

Compared with germline, V lacks 2 bases and J lacks 1 base; bases without a gene match: 6. The germline V gene encodes CDR1 LGHNA and CDR2 YSLEER. The CDR3, from cysteine to phenylalanine, totals 16 residues. Only the CDR3 portion is preserved as DNA: 48 bases, with reading frame beginning at the first base. This sequence was found in a human donor in a cohort sampled during active COVID-19. The sample comprised peripheral blood. In this chain, TRBV4-3 is recombined with TRBJ2-5, and 8 junctional nucleotides match TRBD2. The CDR3 loop reads CASSQTGLARQETQYF. The base sequence is TGCGCCAGCAGCCAAACCGGACTAGCCCGCCAAGAGACCCAGTACTTC.